The 19 T cell receptor beta chains reported below all come from one sample, sequenced in a study of memory CD4+ T cells and cytomegalovirus serostatus. Generated by immunoSEQ multiplex PCR, the TCRdb table keeps only in-frame clones and is missing some. The profile shows about 52,000 clones, around 82% of them singletons. The sort gate was single viable CD3+CD4+CD8-CD45RO+ cells for memory CD4+ T cells. Specimen: memory CD4+ T cells from blood. These receptors were obtained from an adult in good health and CMV-seropositive.

The rearrangement joins TRBV10-3 to TRBJ1-1; D not resolved. V was cut by 7 bases and J by 3 bases, with 12 bases left in between. From germline, CDR1 is ENHRY and CDR2 SYGVKD. The CDR3 loop spans 13 amino acids. CDR3 nucleotide sequence: TGTGCCATCAAGGAAGCCAGAGACACTGAAGCTTTCTTT. Translating gives CAIKEARDTEAFF.

This rearrangement joins TRBV11-2 to TRBJ1-1; D is possibly TRBD1 (5 bases). This CDR3 has 16 residues. The V gene lost 4 bases and the J gene lost 4 bases, with 19 bases spanning the gap. Germline lookup yields CDR1 SGHAT and CDR2 FQNNGV. DNA of the CDR3: TGTGCCAGCAGCTCAACTCTCAGGGTAAGGGTCACTGAAGCTTTCTTT. The encoded protein is CASSSTLRVRVTEAFF.

The chain combines TRBV6-5 with TRBJ1-3; TRBD1 matches at 8 bases. CDR1 and CDR2 from the germline V gene are MNHEY and SVGAGI. V shed 6 bases and J 3 bases; nucleotides not matched to a gene: 7. CDR3 length equals 15 residues. The CDR3 nucleotides read TGTGCCAGCAGCAGGACAGGGCTAGATGGAAACACCATATATTTT. Translation: CASSRTGLDGNTIYF.

The chain is built from TRBV21-1 and TRBJ2-3; the table names TRBD2, a call not compared with the DNA. TRBV21-1 is described as a pseudogene. The CDR3 has 15 residues. The DNA for the CDR3 is TGTGCCAGCAGCAAGGACTTAACTAGCACAGATACGCAGTATTTT. This encodes CASSKDLTSTDTQYF.

This rearrangement joins TRBV27 to TRBJ2-1; TRBD1 or TRBD2 may be the D gene (5 bases each). The V end was cut by 4 bases, the J end by 0 bases, with 16 bases between. The CDR3 covers 17 residues. Per germline, CDR1 MNHEY and CDR2 SMNVEV (reference sequence). The CDR3 DNA reads TGTGCCAGCAGTTCCGCGTATCGAGGGGCCTCCTACAATGAGCAGTTCTTC. It translates to CASSSAYRGASYNEQFF.

This clone was found once. CDR3 in amino acids: CASEGAYNEQFF. CDR3 DNA: TGTGCCAGCGAGGGGGCGTACAATGAGCAGTTCTTC. The chain employs TRBV6-1 and TRBJ2-1; 7 nucleotides agree with TRBD1. Trimming removed 8 bases from V and 4 bases from J; junction bases left unmatched: 2. Germline lookup yields CDR1 MNHNS and CDR2 SASEGT. The CDR3 totals 12 residues.

The chain joins TRBV2 to TRBJ1-3; D unresolved. Germline values: CDR1 SNHLY, CDR2 FYNNEI. The CDR3 has 12 amino acids. The V end lost 5 bases, the J end lost 4 bases, and 6 bases lay between the germline ends. The CDR3 nucleotides are TGTGCCAGCAGTATTCAAGGAAACACCATATATTTT. It is translated as CASSIQGNTIYF.

This clone was seen just once. V and J are TRBV25-1 and TRBJ2-1; possible D gene TRBD2, 5 bases. Germline CDR1 reads MGHDK; CDR2 reads SYGVNS. This CDR3 region has 15 residues. With 3 bases removed from V and 7 bases from J, the gap between germline ends came to 16 bases. The CDR3 DNA is TGTGCCAGCAGTGATTCTCCCATTGAGGGTAATGAGCAGTTCTTC. Its protein is CASSDSPIEGNEQFF. The full variable domain, with the rest looked up from reference TRBV25-1 and TRBJ2-1, is EADIYQTPRYLVIGTGKKITLECSQTMGHDKMYWYQQDPGMELHLIHYSYGVNSTEKGDLSSESTVSRIRTEHFPLTLESARPSHTSQYLCASSDSPIEGNEQFFGPGTRLTVL.

This chain connects TRBV30 to TRBJ1-2; D gene uncertain. Germline CDR1 is GTSNPN and CDR2 is SVGIG (reference sequence). Trimming cost V 1 base and J 4 bases, with 7 bases left between them. This CDR3 region has 12 residues. The CDR3 sequence is CAWSGSGYGYTF. CDR3 in DNA: TGTGCCTGGAGTGGTTCAGGCTATGGCTACACCTTC.

Of note for this clone: The junction differs from germline at one of its ends, possibly a read error. The chain links TRBV7-7 to TRBJ2-1; D is ambiguous. Per germline, CDR1 SSHAT and CDR2 FNYEAQ (reference sequence). The CDR3 extends over 15 amino acids. CDR3: CASSHRLNPYNEQFF. The CDR3 DNA reads as TGTGCTAGCAGCCATAGACTTAACCCCTACAATGAGCAGTTCTTC.

By its share, this clone is medium-sized. The V and J genes are TRBV6-1 and TRBJ1-3; 8 nucleotides match TRBD1. The CDR3 has 16 amino acids. Trimming cost V 3 bases and J 1 base; bases outside gene matches: 5. Germline V gene lookup returns CDR1 MNHNS and CDR2 SASEGT. CDR3 sequence: CASSEKTGGSGNTIYF. The CDR3 DNA reads TGTGCCAGCAGTGAGAAAACAGGGGGATCTGGAAACACCATATATTTT.

The rearrangement links TRBV28 to TRBJ2-7; 8 bases are shared with TRBD1. J lost 1 base, V lost 5 bases, and 7 bases had no gene match. Germline V lookup: CDR1 MDHEN, CDR2 SYDVKM. This CDR3 region has 15 residues. CDR3 nucleotides: TGTGCCAGCAGTACCACCGGACAGGGTTCCTACGAGCAGTACTTC. Amino acid sequence: CASSTTGQGSYEQYF.

This chain uses TRBV5-5 with TRBJ2-5; 11 nucleotides line up with TRBD2. V gave up 5 bases and J gave up 4 bases; unmatched junction bases: 13. Germline CDR1 is SGHKS and CDR2 is YYEKEE (reference sequence). This CDR3 comprises 17 residues. CDR3 protein: CASSTGTSGRGRETQYF. The CDR3, as DNA: TGTGCCAGCAGTACCGGGACTAGCGGACGGGGGAGAGAGACCCAGTACTTC. The whole variable domain, filled in from reference TRBV5-5 and TRBJ2-5, reads DAGVTQSPTHLIKTRGQQVTLRCSPISGHKSVSWYQQVLGQGPQFIFQYYEKEERGRGNFPDRFSARQFPNYSSELNVNALLLGDSALYLCASSTGTSGRGRETQYFGPGTRLLVL.

V gene TRBV28 combines with J gene TRBJ2-7; no reliable D call. The CDR3 has 17 amino acids. Germline V gene sequence: CDR1 MDHEN, CDR2 SYDVKM. V was pared by 7 bases and J by 0 bases, with 22 bases between. The CDR3 DNA reads TGTGCCAGCACCCCGTGGGGTAAGGGTATGAGCTCCTACGAGCAGTACTTC. Translation: CASTPWGKGMSSYEQYF.

V is TRBV6-1 and J is TRBJ1-2; D possibly corresponds to TRBD1 (5 bases). The CDR3 totals 15 residues. V was trimmed by 2 bases and J by 7 bases, leaving 17 bases between them. From germline, CDR1 is MNHNS and CDR2 SASEGT. The CDR3 DNA is TGTGCCAGCAGTGAATCGGGACGGCCCGGGGGTGGCTACACCTTC. It codes for CASSESGRPGGGYTF.

V and J are TRBV6-1 and TRBJ2-7; D perhaps matches TRBD1 (5 bases). CDR1 and CDR2 from the germline V gene are MNHNS and SASEGT. The V gene lost 1 base and the J gene lost 0 bases, with 7 bases spanning the gap. CDR3 length equals 14 residues. This CDR3 reads CASSEGTGSYEQYF. The CDR3 nucleotides are TGTGCCAGCAGTGAAGGAACAGGCTCCTACGAGCAGTACTTC.

The V and J genes are TRBV6-1 and TRBJ2-7; D might be TRBD1 (5 bases). V lost 7 bases, J lost 6 bases, and 19 bases lay in between. CDR1 is MNHNS and CDR2 is SASEGT in the germline V gene. The CDR3 sequence is 14 residues long. The CDR3 region is CASTEGAGIGEQYF. DNA for the CDR3: TGTGCCAGCACCGAAGGGGCCGGAATAGGCGAGCAGTACTTC.

This rearrangement joins TRBV28 to TRBJ2-3; possibly TRBD1 or TRBD2 for D (5 bases each). This CDR3 comprises 17 residues. The germline V gene encodes CDR1 MDHEN and CDR2 SYDVKM. Trimming left V 4 bases short and J 1 base short, with 18 bases between. CDR3 sequence (DNA): TGTGCCAGCAGTTCTTTTGGCCTCGGGACCCGCACAGATACGCAGTATTTT. Amino acids: CASSSFGLGTRTDTQYF.

The chain has TRBV11-2 and TRBJ2-7, with 8 positions matching TRBD2. V was pared by 1 base and J by 7 bases, with 6 bases of the junction left unmatched. Germline V gene data show CDR1 as SGHAT and CDR2 as FQNNGV. CDR3 size: 14 residues. The CDR3 nucleotides read TGTGCCAGCAGCTTAGTGGCGGGAGGATGGGAGCAGTACTTC. Encoded protein: CASSLVAGGWEQYF.